One and the same sample provided the 15 T cell receptor beta chains below, sequenced in a study of blood T cells in healthy people across ages. A second PCR of about 7 to 12 cycles used a sample-barcoded 5' primer and a J-beta primer mix. TCRdb fed the 5' RACE reads into MiXCR, producing one record per CDR3 protein. The table has 1.5 million or so distinct CDR3 sequences, roughly two fifths seen once. The sequenced sample was blood. The source of these receptors is a woman between 18 and 29 years old in good health.

The table lists this clonotype with a few counts. The rearrangement links TRBV15 to TRBJ2-3; 11 positions match TRBD2. Germline CDR1 LNHNV, CDR2 YYDKDF (reference sequence). Trimming cost V 1 base and J 4 bases; bases outside gene matches: 1. This CDR3 contains 15 residues. In nucleotides, the CDR3 is TGTGCCACCAGCAGAGTAGCGGGAGGGCCAGATACGCAGTATTTT. Its translation is CATSRVAGGPDTQYF. Full variable domain (missing parts from reference TRBV15 and TRBJ2-3): DAMVIQNPRYQVTQFGKPVTLSCSQTLNHNVMYWYQQKSSQAPKLLFHYYDKDFNNEADTPDNFQSRRPNTSFCFLDIRSPGLGDTAMYLCATSRVAGGPDTQYFGPGTRLTVL.

CDR3: CASSLLERDNEQYF. DNA of the CDR3: TGTGCCAGCAGCCTACTGGAAAGGGACAATGAGCAGTACTTC. V usage is TRBV9 and J usage is TRBJ2-5, with TRBD1 as a possible D gene (6 bases). V lost 4 bases and J lost 11, with 21 bases in between. The CDR3 has 14 amino acids. Germline CDR1 and CDR2: SGDLS and YYNGEE.

The chain combines TRBV5-1 with TRBJ2-5; D call uncertain. V was pared by 3 bases and J by 4 bases, with 16 bases between. The CDR3 has 15 residues. Looked up from germline, CDR1 is SGHRS and CDR2 is YFSETQ. The CDR3 here is CASSWSVRPTETQYF. The CDR3 bases are TGCGCCAGCAGCTGGTCCGTGCGACCAACAGAGACCCAGTACTTC.

CDR3 region: CASSTQGANYGYTF. The DNA for the CDR3 is TGTGCCAGCAGCACACAGGGGGCTAACTATGGCTACACCTTC. The rearrangement links TRBV7-2 to TRBJ1-2; 8 bases map to TRBD1. This CDR3 has 14 amino acids. Trimming removed 5 bases from V and 0 bases from J; junction bases left unmatched: 2. Germline CDR1 SGHTA, CDR2 FQGNSA.

In its sample, this clonotype was seen once. V and J are TRBV25-1 and TRBJ1-6; no firm D call. CDR1 is MGHDK, CDR2 SYGVNS, per germline. The V gene lost 1 base and the J gene lost 7 bases, with 5 bases spanning the gap. This CDR3 has 13 amino acids. CDR3 DNA sequence: TGTGCCAGCAGTGAATTGGTAAATTCACCCCTCCACTTT. It translates to CASSELVNSPLHF.

This clonotype was seen more than once but under ten times. This chain uses TRBV4-1 with TRBJ1-1; TRBD1 matches at 8 bases. Per germline, CDR1 MGHRA and CDR2 YSYEKL. The CDR3 is 14 amino acids. Losses at the gene ends were 3 bases for V and 7 bases for J; bases not matched to a gene: 7. CDR3 region: CASSHRGPKGEAFF. The CDR3 DNA is TGCGCCAGCAGCCACAGGGGGCCCAAGGGTGAAGCTTTCTTT.

The rearrangement uses TRBV27 and TRBJ1-2; D gene unclear. The germline V gene has CDR1 MNHEY and CDR2 SMNVEV (reference sequence). This CDR3 has 15 residues. V was cut by 1 base and J by 2 bases, with 11 bases left in between. The CDR3 DNA follows: TGTGCCAGCAGTTTATTACGGAATAGGAACTATGGCTACACCTTC. Its translation: CASSLLRNRNYGYTF.

This clonotype was detected only a few times. The chain links TRBV24-1 to TRBJ2-3; perhaps TRBD1 as D (5 bases). V dropped 10 bases and J dropped 2 bases, with 9 bases sitting between them. The CDR3 is made up of 12 amino acids. Germline-derived CDR1 and CDR2 are KGHDR and SFDVKD. CDR3 protein: CATQDTTDTQYF. In DNA form, the CDR3 reads TGTGCCACTCAGGACACCACAGATACGCAGTATTTT.

Ten or more counts support this clonotype. This chain links TRBV29-1 with TRBJ2-7; D is uncertain. Germline V gene lookup returns CDR1 SQVTM and CDR2 ANQGSEA. Trimming cost V 5 bases and J 0 bases, with 11 bases left between them. CDR3 length: 13 residues. CDR3 DNA sequence: TGCAGCGTTCGTGGCAGATTCTCCTACGAGCAGTACTTC. Encoded protein: CSVRGRFSYEQYF.

The chain joins TRBV7-2 to TRBJ2-1; a weak D match, TRBD1 (8 bases). Germline V gene data show CDR1 as SGHTA and CDR2 as FQGNSA. The CDR3 is made up of 19 amino acids. V was trimmed by 3 bases and J by 4 bases, leaving 25 bases between them. The CDR3 DNA reads as TGTGCCAGCAGCTTCAGGGGGCTTCGACTAGCCTCTGATTACAATGAGCAGTTCTTC. Its protein product is CASSFRGLRLASDYNEQFF.

The chain is built from TRBV2 and TRBJ2-1; D tentatively reads TRBD1 or TRBD2 (6 bases each). CDR1 is SNHLY, CDR2 FYNNEI, per germline. V was cut by 6 bases and J by 10 bases, with 16 bases left in between. This CDR3 has 13 residues. The CDR3 region is CASSSGGLDEQFF. For the CDR3, the DNA is TGTGCCAGCAGCAGTGGGGGGCTCGACGAGCAGTTCTTC.

The chain combines TRBV7-2 with TRBJ2-7; no clear D gene. Germline-derived CDR1 and CDR2 are SGHTA and FQGNSA. V was shortened by 4 bases and J by 0 bases, with 13 bases between the two germline ends. The CDR3 has 15 residues. This CDR3 is CASSYLSYGSYEQYF. The CDR3 DNA sequence: TGTGCCAGCAGCTACCTCAGTTATGGCTCCTACGAGCAGTACTTC.

The chain has TRBV7-2 and TRBJ2-1, with 7 nucleotides matching TRBD2. Germline V gene data show CDR1 as SGHTA and CDR2 as FQGNSA. Losses at the gene ends were 1 base for V and 7 bases for J; bases not matched to a gene: 10. The CDR3 sequence is 16 residues long. The CDR3, as DNA: TGTGCCAGCAGCTTAGGGCCAGGGTGGGGACTAAATGAGCAGTTCTTC. This codes for CASSLGPGWGLNEQFF.

J is TRBJ2-1 and V is TRBV27, with a weak D call TRBD2 (5 bases). Germline CDR1 and CDR2: MNHEY and SMNVEV (reference sequence). This CDR3 region has 17 residues. Trimming cost V 0 bases and J 3 bases, with 15 bases left between them. In DNA form, the CDR3 reads TGTGCCAGCAGTTTATCGAGGTGGGAGAGCCTCTACAATGAGCAGTTCTTC. Translation: CASSLSRWESLYNEQFF.

This sequence joins TRBV12-3 or TRBV12-4 and TRBJ1-4, with D perhaps matching TRBD1 (6 bases). The CDR3 is 14 amino acids. The V and J ends lost 6 bases and 8 bases respectively, with 16 bases between them. The CDR3 protein is CASSPDRPGEKLFF. The CDR3 region has the DNA TGTGCCAGCAGCCCCGACAGGCCTGGGGAAAAACTGTTTTTT.